Listed here is a single TCR beta chain. The data derive from a study of identical twins. Germline V gene sequence: CDR1 MNHEY, CDR2 SVGAGI. V dropped 0 bases and J dropped 6; count of bases not matched to a gene: 4. CDR3 length: 15 residues. TCRdb re-analysed the 5' RACE reads in MiXCR, keeping a single row per CDR3 protein. The table has approximately 220,000 distinct CDR3 sequences, under 10% seen once. The sample was also linked to a second study, of yellow fever vaccine responses in identical twins.

Sequenced sample: memory (CD45RO+) T cells sorted from blood. The V and J genes are TRBV6-5 and TRBJ1-4, with 7 bases lining up with TRBD1. The TCR sequence derives from a woman younger than 30 in good health. The CDR3 loop reads CASSYSTGLDEKLFF. CDR3 nucleotide sequence: TGTGCCAGCAGTTACTCGACAGGGTTGGATGAAAAACTGTTTTTT.